This T cell receptor beta chain was recovered during a study of blood T cell repertoires in COVID-19. Study-level background: Spain, Italy and the United States supplied samples that represented acute and convalescent COVID-19.

In the study's own analysis: For nucleated cells, counts were estimated from reference gene primer amplification. Data came from immunoSEQ multiplex PCR; TCRdb stores just in-frame clones and leaves some out. V, J and clone size are those of that table, while D and trimming were read from the DNA. The sample has fewer than 300,000 clones, more than 70% seen once. Grouping used clinical history reported by participants in a survey and questionnaire. V was clipped by 1 base and J by 3 bases, with 19 bases between them. The CDR3 is 17 amino acids. The V gene's germline CDR1 is LNHNV and CDR2 YYDKDF (reference sequence).

This chain links TRBV15 with TRBJ2-7, with D perhaps TRBD1 (6 bases). The sequenced material came from PBMCs or T cells enriched from blood (not recorded which). This TCR came from a woman aged 40 to 55 with acute COVID-19. CDR3 sequence reads: CATSRGVGGSNLYEQYF. In DNA form, the CDR3 reads TGTGCCACCAGCAGAGGAGTTGGGGGCTCTAACCTCTACGAGCAGTACTTC.